The rows below give T cell receptor beta chains drawn from one sample of a study of cytomegalovirus exposure and HLA in healthy donors. Repertoires were generated with immunoSEQ multiplex PCR, while TCRdb's copy carries only in-frame clones and drops some. The sample features 40,000 to 45,000 clones, with more than 5% in its top ten. What was sequenced was PBMCs. These receptor sequences come from a man younger than 40 in good health and CMV-seronegative. CDR3s include the opening cysteine and the closing phenylalanine or tryptophan. A D gene is named only where the DNA matches it firmly.

j_call,d_call,v_call,cdr3_aa,cdr3_nt
TRBJ1-5,-,TRBV5-1,CASSLTGQSNQPQHF,TGCGCCAGCAGCTTGACAGGACAGAGCAATCAGCCCCAGCATTTT
TRBJ2-7,TRBD1,TRBV19,CASSAPQGSMGRTYEQYF,TGTGCCAGTAGTGCACCACAGGGGTCTATGGGTCGCACCTACGAGCAGTACTTC
TRBJ1-5,TRBD1,TRBV10-3,CAISGTGSDQPQHF,TGTGCCATCAGCGGGACAGGGTCGGATCAGCCCCAGCATTTT
TRBJ2-5,TRBD2,TRBV25-1,CASSEYPGGQETQYF,TGTGCCAGCAGTGAATATCCGGGAGGTCAAGAGACCCAGTACTTC
TRBJ1-5,TRBD1,TRBV18,CASSPGQASRQHF,TGTGCCAGCTCACCGGGACAGGCTTCCCGTCAGCATTTT
TRBJ2-5,TRBD2,TRBV6-1,CASSEASGGAMETQYF,TGTGCCAGCAGTGAAGCTTCCGGGGGGGCGATGGAGACCCAGTACTTC
TRBJ2-7,-,TRBV10-3,CAIGPHDRPAYEQYF,TGTGCCATCGGGCCCCACGACAGGCCCGCGTACGAGCAGTACTTC
TRBJ2-7,TRBD2,TRBV30,CAGSVGGVRGYEQYF,TGTGCCGGGAGTGTTGGGGGGGTCCGCGGCTACGAGCAGTACTTC
TRBJ2-7,TRBD1,TRBV15,CATSQQGSVAYEQYF,TGTGCCACCAGCCAACAGGGGTCGGTAGCCTACGAGCAGTACTTC
TRBJ1-1,-,TRBV6-1,CASSEGSRDTEAFF,TGTGCCAGCAGTGAAGGGAGTAGAGACACTGAAGCTTTCTTT
TRBJ2-1,TRBD1,TRBV18,CASSVGQGNEQFF,TGTGCCAGCTCAGTGGGACAGGGCAATGAGCAGTTCTTC
TRBJ2-7,TRBD1,TRBV19,CASSIGTGGNYEQYF,TGTGCCAGTAGTATAGGGACAGGGGGAAACTACGAGCAGTACTTC
TRBJ2-7,-,TRBV4-1,CASSHGIYSAYEQYF,TGCGCCAGCAGCCACGGGATTTATAGCGCCTACGAGCAGTACTTC
TRBJ2-7,-,TRBV18,CASSPSRGGSYEQYF,TGTGCCAGCTCACCATCTAGGGGGGGTTCCTACGAGCAGTACTTC
TRBJ2-4,-,TRBV7-9,CASSLAFGLSKNIQYF,TGTGCCAGCAGCTTAGCGTTTGGACTATCCAAAAACATTCAGTACTTC
TRBJ2-7,TRBD2,TRBV6-1,CASSGTSGRFAYEQYF,TGTGCCAGCAGTGGGACTAGCGGGAGGTTCGCCTACGAGCAGTACTTC
TRBJ2-7,-,TRBV6-6,CASTPRGATSAYEQYF,TGTGCCAGCACTCCACGGGGGGCTACGTCTGCCTACGAGCAGTACTTC
TRBJ1-4,TRBD1,TRBV6-6,CASIFGTGDEKLFF,TGTGCCAGCATCTTCGGGACAGGGGATGAAAAACTGTTTTTT
TRBJ2-2,-,TRBV25-1,CASTGTGELFF,TGTGCCAGCACGGGGACCGGGGAGCTGTTTTTT
TRBJ2-2,TRBD2,TRBV7-9,CASSSGPGLAGDTGELFF,TGTGCCAGCAGTAGTGGACCGGGACTAGCGGGAGACACCGGGGAGCTGTTTTTT
TRBJ2-7,TRBD1,TRBV11-1,CASSFRTGGIYEQYF,TGTGCCAGCAGCTTTCGGACAGGGGGTATCTACGAGCAGTACTTC
TRBJ1-1,-,TRBV7-9,CASTQRSTEAFF,TGTGCCAGCACCCAGAGGAGCACTGAAGCTTTCTTT
TRBJ1-5,-,TRBV2,CASSEERHAQPQHF,TGTGCCAGCAGTGAAGAGAGGCACGCTCAGCCCCAGCATTTT
TRBJ2-2,-,TRBV14,CASSLQITGELFF,TGTGCCAGCAGCCTACAGATCACCGGGGAGCTGTTTTTT
TRBJ2-2,-,TRBV2,CASSAGVNGELFF,TGTGCCAGCAGTGCGGGGGTGAACGGGGAGCTGTTTTTT
TRBJ2-7,TRBD1,TRBV4-1,CASSQPPTGSLNEQYF,TGCGCCAGCAGCCAACCTCCGACAGGGTCCCTAAACGAGCAGTACTTC
TRBJ1-5,-,TRBV7-2,CASSLSTGYSNQPQHF,TGTGCCAGCAGCTTATCAACAGGGTATAGCAATCAGCCCCAGCATTTT
TRBJ2-1,TRBD2,TRBV7-2,CASSLRLAGARPYESEQFF,TGTGCCAGCAGCCTCAGACTAGCGGGGGCCCGACCATACGAGAGTGAGCAGTTCTTC
TRBJ2-7,TRBD1,TRBV29-1,CSVRTGVSYEQYF,TGCAGCGTCAGGACAGGGGTCTCCTACGAGCAGTACTTC
TRBJ2-2,-,TRBV6-1,CASSDFTGELFF,TGTGCCAGCAGTGACTTTACCGGGGAGCTGTTTTTT
TRBJ1-1,-,TRBV18,CASSFGENTEAFF,TGTGCCAGCTCGTTCGGGGAGAACACTGAAGCTTTCTTT
TRBJ2-2,TRBD2,TRBV29-1,CSVDSRREGSGELFF,TGCAGCGTTGACAGTAGGCGGGAGGGTTCCGGGGAGCTGTTTTTT
TRBJ2-7,TRBD2,TRBV19,CASSMSGASYEQYF,TGTGCCAGTAGTATGAGCGGGGCCTCCTACGAGCAGTACTTC
TRBJ2-2,TRBD2,TRBV19,CASSHLWASGNTGELFF,TGTGCCAGTAGTCACCTTTGGGCTAGCGGTAACACCGGGGAGCTGTTTTTT
TRBJ1-2,TRBD1,TRBV2,CASRGTGRDGYTF,TGTGCCAGCAGAGGGACAGGTCGGGATGGCTACACCTTC
TRBJ2-5,TRBD2,TRBV7-2,CASSRGGGRETQYF,TGTGCCAGCAGCCGCGGGGGTGGAAGGGAGACCCAGTACTTC
TRBJ1-3,TRBD1,TRBV11-2,CASSFEGQGFGNTIYF,TGTGCCAGCAGCTTTGAGGGACAGGGATTTGGAAACACCATATATTTT
TRBJ2-7,-,TRBV29-1,CSATGDAYEQYF,TGCAGCGCAACAGGTGATGCCTACGAGCAGTACTTC
TRBJ2-3,TRBD2,TRBV6-5,CASSYGTSGGTDTQYF,TGTGCCAGCAGTTATGGGACTAGCGGGGGCACAGATACGCAGTATTTT
TRBJ2-3,-,TRBV5-1,CASRLTRGGTDTQYF,TGCGCCAGCAGATTGACTAGAGGTGGCACAGATACGCAGTATTTT
TRBJ1-2,-,TRBV9,CASSENQGYGYTF,TGTGCCAGCAGCGAAAACCAGGGGTATGGCTACACCTTC
TRBJ2-7,-,TRBV5-1,CASSLFRGSEQYF,TGCGCCAGCAGCTTGTTCCGGGGTTCCGAGCAGTACTTC
TRBJ1-5,TRBD1,TRBV7-9,CASSTGTGDSNQPQHF,TGTGCCAGCAGCACCGGGACAGGTGATAGCAATCAGCCCCAGCATTTT
TRBJ2-7,TRBD2,TRBV18,CASSLGGAGEQYF,TGTGCCAGCTCACTGGGAGGGGCCGGCGAGCAGTACTTC
TRBJ2-2,TRBD1,TRBV7-8,CASSYRTGGIGELFF,TGTGCCAGCAGCTACAGGACAGGGGGCATCGGGGAGCTGTTTTTT
TRBJ1-4,-,TRBV5-6,CASSLRGLNEKLFF,TGTGCCAGCAGCCTTCGGGGTCTTAATGAAAAACTGTTTTTT
TRBJ1-2,-,TRBV7-2,CASSPLSLYGYTF,TGTGCCAGCAGCCCCCTTAGCCTCTATGGCTACACCTTC
TRBJ2-1,-,TRBV2,CASSAPPSSYNEQFF,TGTGCCAGCAGTGCCCCTCCGAGCTCCTACAATGAGCAGTTCTTC
TRBJ2-1,-,TRBV4-1,CASSQIPPPGSYNEQFF,TGCGCCAGCAGCCAGATCCCCCCCCCGGGATCCTACAATGAGCAGTTCTTC
TRBJ2-1,TRBD2,TRBV7-9,CASSLAPGGRRRNEQFF,TGTGCCAGCAGCTTAGCGCCCGGCGGGAGGAGACGGAATGAGCAGTTCTTC
TRBJ2-7,-,TRBV4-2,CASSQVKDSSYEQYF,TGTGCCAGCAGCCAAGTAAAGGACAGTTCCTACGAGCAGTACTTC
TRBJ2-7,TRBD1,TRBV30,CAWGTGFEQYF,TGTGCCTGGGGGACAGGTTTTGAGCAGTACTTC
TRBJ1-2,TRBD1,TRBV18,CASSPDRVYGYTF,TGTGCCAGCTCACCAGACAGGGTCTATGGCTACACCTTC